This record concerns one T cell receptor (beta chain) sequence. The record originates from a study of control samples from healthy donors and cancer patients. Unmatched junction bases numbered 2, after V lost 1 base and J lost 4 bases. The CDR3 is 15 amino acids. CDR1 is SGHAT, CDR2 FQNNGV, per germline. Generated by immunoSEQ multiplex PCR, the TCRdb table keeps only in-frame clones and is missing some. This table has over 100,000 clones, 90% appearing once. This rearrangement joins TRBV11-2 to TRBJ2-1; TRBD2 aligns across 9 bases. The sample taken for sequencing was blood. The TCR sequence derives from a human donor in good health. The donor label of this sample is uncertain. The CDR3 spells CASSLGLAGYNEQFF. CDR3 DNA: TGTGCCAGCAGCTTAGGGCTAGCGGGGTACAATGAGCAGTTCTTC.